This T cell receptor beta chain was sequenced for a study of beta chain features in type 1 diabetes. About the research overall: All samples yielded some 110 million examined sorted cells.

Expressed TCRB transcripts were sequenced because the entire RNA isolate underwent reverse transcription. Data came from immunoSEQ multiplex PCR; TCRdb stores just in-frame clones and leaves some out. The sample lists approximately 330,000 clones, around 10% occurring once. It was via CD45RO/CCR7/CD25/CD127/CD95/CD27 that CD4+ naive, central memory, regulatory and stem cell-like memory cells were sorted. The ends were cut back, 2 bases at V and 5 bases at J, with 15 bases in the middle. The germline gives CDR1 LGHNA, CDR2 YNFKEQ. CDR3 length: 16 amino acids. The TCR sequence derives from a woman aged 30 to 39 in good health. The rearrangement joins TRBV4-2 to TRBJ1-4; D unresolved. Sequences were obtained from naive CD4+ T cells from blood. The CDR3 spells CASSQRRTARNEKLFF. The CDR3 region has the DNA TGTGCCAGCAGCCAAAGGAGGACGGCTAGGAATGAAAAACTGTTTTTT.